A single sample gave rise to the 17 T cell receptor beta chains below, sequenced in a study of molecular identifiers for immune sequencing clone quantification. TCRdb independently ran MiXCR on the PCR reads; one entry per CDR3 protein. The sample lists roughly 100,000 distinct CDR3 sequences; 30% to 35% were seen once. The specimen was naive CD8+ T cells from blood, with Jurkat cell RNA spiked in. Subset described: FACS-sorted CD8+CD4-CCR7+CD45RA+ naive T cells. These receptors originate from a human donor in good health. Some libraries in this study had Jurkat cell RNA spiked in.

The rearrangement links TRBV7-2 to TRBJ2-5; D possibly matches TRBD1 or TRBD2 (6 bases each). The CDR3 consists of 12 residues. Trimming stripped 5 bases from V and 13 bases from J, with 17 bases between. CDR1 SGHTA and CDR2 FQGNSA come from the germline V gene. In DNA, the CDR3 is TGTGCCAGCAGCACCGGCCGGGGGCCCCCGTACTTC. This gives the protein CASSTGRGPPYF. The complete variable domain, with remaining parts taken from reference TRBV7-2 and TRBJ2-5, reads GAGVSQSPSNKVTEKGKDVELRCDPISGHTALYWYRQSLGQGLEFLIYFQGNSAPDKSGLPSDRFSAERTGGSVSTLTIQRTQQEDSAVYLCASSTGRGPPYFGPGTRLLVL.

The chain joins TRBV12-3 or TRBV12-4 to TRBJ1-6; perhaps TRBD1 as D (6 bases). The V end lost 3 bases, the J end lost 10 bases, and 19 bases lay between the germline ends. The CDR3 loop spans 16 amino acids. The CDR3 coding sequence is TGTGCCAGCAGTTTCCCACAACAGGGTCAAAGATCACCCCTCCACTTT. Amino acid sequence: CASSFPQQGQRSPLHF.

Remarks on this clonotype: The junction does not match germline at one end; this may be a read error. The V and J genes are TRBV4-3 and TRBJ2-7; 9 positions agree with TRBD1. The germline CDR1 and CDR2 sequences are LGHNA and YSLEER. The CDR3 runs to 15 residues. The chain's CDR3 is CASSQYGTGSDEQHF. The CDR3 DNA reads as TGCGCCAGCAGCCAATATGGGACAGGGTCTGACGAGCAGCACTTC.

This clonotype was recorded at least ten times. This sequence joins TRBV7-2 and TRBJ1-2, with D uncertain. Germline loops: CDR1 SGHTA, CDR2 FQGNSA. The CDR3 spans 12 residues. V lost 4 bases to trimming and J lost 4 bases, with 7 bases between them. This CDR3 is CASSSTVYGYTF. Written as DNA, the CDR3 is TGTGCCAGCAGCTCAACAGTCTATGGCTACACCTTC.

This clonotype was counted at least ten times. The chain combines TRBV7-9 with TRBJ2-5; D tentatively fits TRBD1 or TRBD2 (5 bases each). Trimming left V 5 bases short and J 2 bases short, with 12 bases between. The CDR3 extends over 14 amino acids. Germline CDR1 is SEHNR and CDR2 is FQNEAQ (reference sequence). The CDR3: CASSRRDGQETQYF. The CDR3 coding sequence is TGTGCCAGCAGCCGACGGGACGGTCAAGAGACCCAGTACTTC.

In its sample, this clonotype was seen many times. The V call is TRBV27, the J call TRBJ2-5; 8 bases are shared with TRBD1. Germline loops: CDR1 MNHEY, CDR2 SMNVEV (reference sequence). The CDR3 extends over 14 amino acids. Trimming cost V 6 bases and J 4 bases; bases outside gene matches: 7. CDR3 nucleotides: TGTGCCAGCAGCCCGACAGGGGCTGGAGAGACCCAGTACTTC. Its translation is CASSPTGAGETQYF.

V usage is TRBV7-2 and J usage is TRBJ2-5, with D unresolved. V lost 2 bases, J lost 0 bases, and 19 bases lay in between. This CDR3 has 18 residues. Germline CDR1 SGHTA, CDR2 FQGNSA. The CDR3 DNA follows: TGTGCCAGCAGCTTAACTGACAAGCTCGTTAGGAACCAAGAGACCCAGTACTTC. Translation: CASSLTDKLVRNQETQYF.

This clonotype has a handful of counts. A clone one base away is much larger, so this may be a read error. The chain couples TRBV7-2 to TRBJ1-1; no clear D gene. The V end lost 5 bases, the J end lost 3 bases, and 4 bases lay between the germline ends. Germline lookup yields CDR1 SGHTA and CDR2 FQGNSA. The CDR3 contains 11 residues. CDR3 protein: CASSLYTEAFF. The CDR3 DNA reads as TGTGCCAGCAGCCTTTACACTGAAGCTTTCTTT.

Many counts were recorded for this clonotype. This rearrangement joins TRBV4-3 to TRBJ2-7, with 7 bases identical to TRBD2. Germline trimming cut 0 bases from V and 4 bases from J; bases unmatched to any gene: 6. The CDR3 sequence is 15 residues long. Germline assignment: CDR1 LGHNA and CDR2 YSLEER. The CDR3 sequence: CASSQDRTGGYEQYF. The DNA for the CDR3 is TGCGCCAGCAGCCAAGATCGGACGGGGGGATACGAGCAGTACTTC.

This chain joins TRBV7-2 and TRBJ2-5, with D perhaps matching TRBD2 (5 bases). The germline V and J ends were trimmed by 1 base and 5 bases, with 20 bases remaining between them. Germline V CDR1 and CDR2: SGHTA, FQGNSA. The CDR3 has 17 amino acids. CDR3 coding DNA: TGTGCCAGCAGCTTAGATGCTGAGACTACGTTCAGGGAGACCCAGTACTTC. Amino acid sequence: CASSLDAETTFRETQYF.

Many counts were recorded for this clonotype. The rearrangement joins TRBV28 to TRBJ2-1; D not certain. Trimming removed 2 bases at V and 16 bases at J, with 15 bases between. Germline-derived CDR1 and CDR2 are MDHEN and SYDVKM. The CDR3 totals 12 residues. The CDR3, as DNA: TGTGCCAGCAGTTTACCCTCTAGTGGCTCCTTCTTC. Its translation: CASSLPSSGSFF.

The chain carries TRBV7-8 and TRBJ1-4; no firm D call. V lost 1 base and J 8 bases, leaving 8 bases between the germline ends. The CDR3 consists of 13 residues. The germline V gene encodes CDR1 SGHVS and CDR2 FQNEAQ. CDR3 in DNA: TGTGCCAGCAGCTTAGTAGGTCCAGAAAAACTGTTTTTT. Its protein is CASSLVGPEKLFF.

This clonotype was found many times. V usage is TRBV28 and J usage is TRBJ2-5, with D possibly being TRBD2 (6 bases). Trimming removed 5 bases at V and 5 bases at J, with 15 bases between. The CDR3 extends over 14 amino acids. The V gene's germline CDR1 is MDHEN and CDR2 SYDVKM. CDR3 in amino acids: CASSPVAEGETQYF. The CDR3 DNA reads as TGTGCCAGCAGTCCCGTAGCGGAGGGGGAGACCCAGTACTTC.

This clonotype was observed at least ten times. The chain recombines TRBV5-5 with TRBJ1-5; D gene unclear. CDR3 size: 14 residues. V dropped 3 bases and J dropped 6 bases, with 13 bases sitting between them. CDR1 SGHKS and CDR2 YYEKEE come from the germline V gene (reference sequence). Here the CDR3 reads CASSWDGSGQPQHF. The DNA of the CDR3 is TGTGCCAGCAGCTGGGATGGTAGTGGTCAGCCCCAGCATTTT.

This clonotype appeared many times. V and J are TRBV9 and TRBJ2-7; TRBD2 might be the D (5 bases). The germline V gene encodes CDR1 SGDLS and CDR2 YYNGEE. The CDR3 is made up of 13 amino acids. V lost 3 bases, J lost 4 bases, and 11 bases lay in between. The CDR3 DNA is TGTGCCAGCAGCGCCGGGGTTAGTTACGAGCAGTACTTC. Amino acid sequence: CASSAGVSYEQYF.

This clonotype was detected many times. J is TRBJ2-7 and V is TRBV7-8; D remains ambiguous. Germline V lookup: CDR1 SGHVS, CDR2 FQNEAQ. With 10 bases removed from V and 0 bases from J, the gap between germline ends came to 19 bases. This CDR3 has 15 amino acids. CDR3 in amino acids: CATSRSGPSSYEQYF. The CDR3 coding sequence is TGTGCCACCTCGCGGAGTGGCCCGAGCTCCTACGAGCAGTACTTC.

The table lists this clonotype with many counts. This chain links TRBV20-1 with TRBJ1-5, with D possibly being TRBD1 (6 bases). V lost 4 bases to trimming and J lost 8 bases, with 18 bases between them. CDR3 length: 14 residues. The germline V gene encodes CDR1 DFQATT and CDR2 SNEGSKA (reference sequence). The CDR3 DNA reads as TGCAGTGCTAACTTAGGGGGAAGGTTGAAGCCCCAGCATTTT. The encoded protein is CSANLGGRLKPQHF.